The T cell receptor beta chain under discussion was sequenced for a study of breast tumors, draining lymph nodes, adjacent tissues. Each CDR3 protein is one row after TCRdb ran MiXCR on the multiplex PCR reads. The table lists 130,000 or so distinct CDR3 sequences, 32% of them singletons. Axillary draining lymph nodes of breast cancer patients supplied the node samples. This clonotype was counted at least ten times. Its antigen is unidentified. This CDR3 spans 13 amino acids. Germline-derived CDR1 and CDR2 are SNHLY and FYNNEI. The V end was cut by 3 bases, the J end by 4 bases, with 6 bases between. Study results and caveats: Compared with basal-like, luminal-like tumors shared significantly more repertoire with nontumor tissue.

Input material: axillary lymph node tissue. This clonotype was sampled from a female donor with breast cancer. Some clones in this sample may be carry-over from other donors' samples. This rearrangement joins TRBV2 to TRBJ1-4; D is unclear. CDR3 sequence: CASSDGDNEKLFF. The CDR3 DNA reads as TGTGCCAGCAGTGACGGAGATAATGAAAAACTGTTTTTT.